Each of the 22 T cell receptor beta chains below was sequenced from the same sample in a study of breast tumors, draining lymph nodes, adjacent tissues. Samples came from axillary lymph nodes draining the breast cancer. TCRdb fed the multiplex PCR reads into MiXCR, producing one record per CDR3 protein. Of about 180,000 distinct CDR3 sequences in the sample, more than 25% were seen once. Sequenced material: axillary lymph node tissue. The receptors shown here come from a female donor with breast cancer. Some clones in this sample may be carry-over from other donors' samples.

Turning to this clonotype: Being one base from a much bigger clone, this may be a read error. The CDR3 coding sequence is TGTGCCAGTAGTATCGGTTACGGGAGGGAGGGCTCTGGGGCCAACGCCCTGACTTTC. Its translation: CASSIGYGREGSGANALTF. The V gene is TRBV19, the J gene TRBJ2-6; 8 bases line up with TRBD2. CDR1 LNHDA and CDR2 SQIVND come from the germline V gene (reference sequence). The CDR3 loop spans 19 amino acids.

At least ten counts were recorded for this clonotype. The CDR3: CASSQAFGGAGTGELFF. For the CDR3, the DNA is TGCGCCAGCAGCCAAGCTTTCGGGGGGGCAGGCACCGGGGAGCTGTTTTTT. The gene calls are TRBV4-1 and TRBJ2-2; 8 bases are shared with TRBD2. Germline CDR1 reads MGHRA; CDR2 reads YSYEKL. J was trimmed by 4 bases and V by 1 base; bases with no gene match: 8. This CDR3 region has 17 residues.

This clonotype came up many times. The chain has TRBV28 and TRBJ1-4; 7 nucleotides agree with TRBD1. The CDR3 loop spans 15 amino acids. CDR1 MDHEN and CDR2 SYDVKM come from the germline V gene. Losses at the gene ends were 5 bases for V and 8 bases for J; bases not matched to a gene: 11. The chain's CDR3 is CASSTQTGRREKLFF. As DNA, the CDR3 is TGTGCCAGCAGTACCCAGACAGGGAGGAGAGAAAAACTGTTTTTT. The variable domain in full, completed from reference TRBV28 and TRBJ1-4, reads DVKVTQSSRYLVKRTGEKVFLECVQDMDHENMFWYRQDPGLGLRLIYFSYDVKMKEKGDIPEGYSVSREKKERFSLILESASTNQTSMYLCASSTQTGRREKLFFGSGTQLSVL.

This clonotype came up many times. The V and J genes are TRBV6-5 and TRBJ2-2; 8 bases agree with TRBD2. The CDR3 extends over 14 amino acids. Germline V gives CDR1 MNHEY, CDR2 SVGAGI. J was trimmed by 11 bases and V by 2 bases; bases with no gene match: 7. The DNA for the CDR3 is TGTGCCAGCAGTTACCAGCGGGGGACCGATGAGCTGTTTTTT. It codes for CASSYQRGTDELFF.

The V call is TRBV27, the J call TRBJ1-6, with 12 bases lining up with TRBD1. The junction had 8 bases not matched to a gene; V was cut back by 5 bases and J by 0 bases. CDR1 is MNHEY, CDR2 SMNVEV, per germline (reference sequence). The CDR3 is 19 amino acids. The CDR3 reads CASSATGTGGSSYNSPLHF. The CDR3, as DNA: TGTGCCAGCAGTGCCACCGGGACAGGGGGCAGCTCCTATAATTCACCCCTCCACTTT.

In this sample, this clonotype turned up many times. This chain uses TRBV28 with TRBJ2-5; 9 bases agree with TRBD2. The CDR3 is 15 amino acids. V was clipped by 3 bases and J by 4 bases; unmatched bases: 6. Germline lookup yields CDR1 MDHEN and CDR2 SYDVKM. The CDR3 bases are TGTGCCAGCAGTTTGCCCAGCGGGAGGCCAGAGACCCAGTACTTC. Encoded protein: CASSLPSGRPETQYF.

This clonotype was seen many times. This chain uses TRBV7-9 with TRBJ2-7, with a weak D call TRBD1 (6 bases). CDR1 is SEHNR, CDR2 FQNEAQ, per germline (reference sequence). V was shortened by 5 bases and J by 0 bases, with 11 bases between the two germline ends. The CDR3 is made up of 14 amino acids. The CDR3 loop reads CASSLTTGSYEQYF. CDR3 bases: TGTGCCAGCAGCCTAACGACAGGCTCCTACGAGCAGTACTTC.

This clonotype showed up many times. CDR3 region: CASSLPSGSSYEQYF. The CDR3 DNA is TGTGCCAGCAGCTTACCTAGCGGGAGCTCCTACGAGCAGTACTTC. This chain joins TRBV7-2 and TRBJ2-7; 10 bases agree with TRBD2. The CDR3 totals 15 residues. The V gene's germline CDR1 is SGHTA and CDR2 FQGNSA. V trimming: 2 bases; J trimming: 0 bases; junction bases outside the gene matches: 1.

On this clonotype: A much larger clonotype is one base distant, so this may be a read error. This sequence joins TRBV27 and TRBJ1-4; D gene uncertain. In germline, CDR1 is MNHEY, CDR2 SMNVEV (reference sequence). Trimming pared 4 bases from V and 8 bases from J, leaving 17 bases between. CDR3 length: 15 amino acids. DNA of the CDR3: TGTGCCAGCAGTTACGATGGCGGGGTTCGGGAAAAACTGTTTTTT. Protein: CASSYDGGVREKLFF.

In this sample, this clonotype turned up many times. CDR3 in DNA: TGCGCCAGCAGCCTGGGGGACAACAGCAATCAGCCCCAGCATTTT. Amino acids: CASSLGDNSNQPQHF. The genes are TRBV5-1 and TRBJ1-5, with a possible D match to TRBD1 (6 bases). This CDR3 has 15 residues. CDR1 is SGHRS, CDR2 YFSETQ, per germline. Trimming pared 4 bases from V and 1 base from J, leaving 12 bases between.

Ten or more counts support this clonotype. The chain employs TRBV6-1 and TRBJ2-7; perhaps TRBD1 as D (5 bases). The germline gives CDR1 MNHNS, CDR2 SASEGT. This CDR3 contains 14 residues. Trimming shortened V by 1 base and J by 4 bases, and 11 bases separated the two germline ends. CDR3 protein: CASSEEGSAYEQYF. The CDR3, as DNA: TGTGCCAGCAGTGAAGAGGGGTCAGCATACGAGCAGTACTTC.

The genes are TRBV28 and TRBJ1-1; unclear D gene. This CDR3 contains 10 residues. The V and J ends lost 8 bases and 5 bases respectively, with 6 bases between them. In germline, CDR1 is MDHEN, CDR2 SYDVKM. CDR3 DNA: TGTGCCAGCGGTCGGACTGAAGCTTTCTTT. Protein: CASGRTEAFF.

The chain is built from TRBV5-1 and TRBJ2-1, with TRBD2 identical over 12 bases. V lost 4 bases to trimming and J lost 6 bases; unmatched junction nucleotides: 2. Germline V gene lookup returns CDR1 SGHRS and CDR2 YFSETQ. The CDR3 has 14 amino acids. The CDR3 is CASSKTSGGNEQFF. CDR3 in DNA: TGCGCCAGCAGCAAGACTAGCGGGGGCAATGAGCAGTTCTTC.

This rearrangement joins TRBV7-9 to TRBJ2-3; tentatively, D is TRBD2 (6 bases). Trimming removed 8 bases at V and 2 bases at J, with 20 bases between. The CDR3 has 16 amino acids. CDR1 is SEHNR, CDR2 FQNEAQ, per germline (reference sequence). In DNA form, the CDR3 reads TGTGCCAGCCGCGGAGGGAGGTTCGTGCACACAGATACGCAGTATTTT. Amino acid sequence: CASRGGRFVHTDTQYF.

With respect to this clonotype: One end of the junction fails to match germline, which may point to a read error. The chain joins TRBV20-1 to TRBJ2-1; no clear D gene. The CDR3 is 11 residues long. Germline CDR1 reads DFQATT; CDR2 reads SNEGSKA (reference sequence). The CDR3 reads CSARTHNEQSF. For the CDR3, the DNA is TGCAGTGCCCGGACCCACAATGAGCAGTCCTTC.

V is TRBV7-9 and J is TRBJ2-2; D gene ambiguous. The CDR3 loop spans 14 amino acids. Germline V gives CDR1 SEHNR, CDR2 FQNEAQ (reference sequence). V was trimmed by 2 bases and J by 2 bases, leaving 6 bases between them. The CDR3 here is CASSLSGNTGELFF. CDR3 sequence (DNA): TGTGCCAGCAGCTTAAGTGGCAACACCGGGGAGCTGTTTTTT.

The rearrangement joins TRBV11-2 to TRBJ1-3; 10 bases match TRBD1. Germline-derived CDR1 and CDR2 are SGHAT and FQNNGV. The CDR3 extends over 16 amino acids. J lost 4 bases, V lost 1 base, and 4 bases had no gene match. The DNA for the CDR3 is TGTGCCAGCAGCTTAGGGGGACAGGGGCTAGGAAACACCATATATTTT. It is translated as CASSLGGQGLGNTIYF.

This clonotype was counted many times. The chain joins TRBV19 to TRBJ2-6; no reliable D call. Deletions cut 1 base from V and 0 bases from J, with 10 bases between. The V gene's germline CDR1 is LNHDA and CDR2 SQIVND (reference sequence). The CDR3 runs 17 residues. Here the CDR3 DNA reads TGTGCCAGTAGTATAGTCCAAAGGTCCTCTGGGGCCAACGTCCTGACTTTC. Translating gives CASSIVQRSSGANVLTF.

About this clonotype: Given a much more abundant clone one base away, this may be a read error. This chain joins TRBV28 and TRBJ2-7, with D uncertain. This CDR3 is built from 13 residues. Per the germline V gene, CDR1 is MDHEN and CDR2 is SYDVKM. CDR3 sequence reads: CASTQQLSSEQYF. The CDR3 nucleotides are TGTGCCAGCACCCAACAGTTATCCTCCGAGCAGTACTTC.

This clonotype showed up just once. The chain recombines TRBV7-2 with TRBJ1-1; maybe TRBD1 (6 bases). Deletions cut 5 bases from V and 1 base from J, with 14 bases between. The CDR3 loop spans 15 amino acids. CDR1 is SGHTA and CDR2 is FQGNSA in the germline V gene. DNA of the CDR3: TGTGCCAGCAGCCCCCAACAGGGACCGAACACTGAAGCTTTCTTT. This translates into CASSPQQGPNTEAFF. Combining the CDR3 with reference TRBV7-2 and TRBJ1-1 gives the whole variable domain GAGVSQSPSNKVTEKGKDVELRCDPISGHTALYWYRQSLGQGLEFLIYFQGNSAPDKSGLPSDRFSAERTGGSVSTLTIQRTQQEDSAVYLCASSPQQGPNTEAFFGQGTRLTVV.

Comment on this clonotype: A much bigger clone sits one base away, suggesting this may be a read error. The chain uses TRBV19 and TRBJ2-3, with TRBD2 matching 7 bases. The CDR3 is 15 amino acids. Germline loops: CDR1 LNHDA, CDR2 SQIVND (reference sequence). Unmatched junction bases numbered 7, after V lost 5 bases and J lost 2 bases. CDR3 bases: TGTGCCAGTAGTGTAGGTGGGAGGGACACAGATACGCAGTATTTT. This translates into CASSVGGRDTDTQYF.

The V gene is TRBV15, the J gene TRBJ1-2; D not certain. V was cut by 3 bases and J by 4 bases, with 18 bases left in between. Germline V CDR1 and CDR2: LNHNV, YYDKDF (reference sequence). This CDR3 contains 16 residues. The chain's CDR3 is CATSSATGGVVYGYTF. The CDR3 DNA reads TGTGCCACCAGCAGTGCTACCGGTGGGGTTGTCTATGGCTACACCTTC. The variable domain in full, with the rest retrieved from reference TRBV15 and TRBJ1-2, is DAMVIQNPRYQVTQFGKPVTLSCSQTLNHNVMYWYQQKSSQAPKLLFHYYDKDFNNEADTPDNFQSRRPNTSFCFLDIRSPGLGDTAMYLCATSSATGGVVYGYTFGSGTRLTVV.